This T cell receptor beta chain came from a study of OX40 agonist ivuxolimab in advanced cancers. In the study overall: Ivuxolimab, an antibody acting as an agonist of OX40 (CD134), was used to treat patients. One patient with hepatocellular carcinoma and two with cutaneous melanoma, three in all, had partial responses. General study findings and limits: CD4+ T cells averaged fewer expanded clones than CD8+ T cells. Clonal expansion among partial responders at 0.1-3.0 mg/kg ranked near the lowest.

Profiled with immunoSEQ multiplex PCR; TCRdb holds only in-frame clones, not every one. The table has tens of thousands of clones, roughly nine tenths seen once. Germline V gene sequence: CDR1 LNHDA, CDR2 SQIVND (reference sequence). CDR3 length equals 15 residues. Unmatched junction bases numbered 3, after V lost 3 bases and J lost 3 bases. Notes on this clone: Its antigen is unknown.

V gene TRBV19 combines with J gene TRBJ2-2; 8 bases fit TRBD2. The TCR originated in an adult with an advanced solid tumor such as melanoma, head and neck, liver or kidney cancer. The material sequenced was CD4+ or CD8+ T cells sorted from blood, taken in a trial of the OX40 agonist ivuxolimab. As DNA, the CDR3 is TGTGCCAGTAGTATCCCTAGCGGGCACACCGGGGAGCTGTTTTTT. Amino acids: CASSIPSGHTGELFF.